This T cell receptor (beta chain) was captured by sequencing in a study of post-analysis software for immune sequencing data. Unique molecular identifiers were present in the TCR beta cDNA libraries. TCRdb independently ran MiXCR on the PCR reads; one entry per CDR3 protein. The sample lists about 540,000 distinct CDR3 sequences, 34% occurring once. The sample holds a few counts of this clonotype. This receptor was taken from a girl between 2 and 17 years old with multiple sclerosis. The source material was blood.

This CDR3 is CSATSGREEQYF. CDR3 nucleotides: TGCAGTGCTACTAGTGGGAGGGAGGAGCAGTACTTC. The V gene is TRBV20-1, the J gene TRBJ2-4, with TRBD2 matching over 7 bases. The CDR3 loop spans 12 amino acids. Germline values: CDR1 DFQATT, CDR2 SNEGSKA (reference sequence). Trimming at V came to 4 bases and at J to 13 bases, leaving 10 bases not matched to a gene.